This T cell receptor (beta chain) was documented in a study of post-analysis software for immune sequencing data. Findings and caveats of the study: Five or six TRBV segments, TRBV5-6, TRBV5-1 and TRBV20-1 among them, were found more frequent in patients than controls. The normalized Chao1 diversity of multiple sclerosis patients was significantly lower than that of controls.

V trimming: 2 bases; J trimming: 6 bases; junction bases outside the gene matches: 4. The CDR3 covers 14 residues. Germline assignment: CDR1 ENHRY and CDR2 SYGVKD. Built from TCR beta cDNA, the libraries had unique molecular identifiers in them. Input of about 0.95 to 10 million T cells yielded about half a million cDNA molecules. TCRdb ran MiXCR on the PCR reads and lists one entry per CDR3 protein. The sample records 750,000 to 950,000 distinct CDR3 sequences, 53% being singletons. Remarks on this clonotype: The antigen is undetermined.

Material for sequencing was blood. This receptor was identified in a girl between 10 and 17 years old with multiple sclerosis. The V call is TRBV10-3, the J call TRBJ1-5; 7 bases line up with TRBD1. DNA for the CDR3: TGTGCCATCAGTGAGGGGACAGAAATTCAGCCCCAGCATTTT. This translates into CAISEGTEIQPQHF.